This T cell receptor (beta chain) came from a study of blood T cell repertoires in COVID-19. Study-wide context: PBMCs, B-cell-depleted T cells, or T cells provided the cDNA or gDNA that made up the material.

Recovered status in Cohort 3 required two negative PCRs, clearance, or symptom resolution. Generated by immunoSEQ multiplex PCR, the TCRdb table keeps only in-frame clones and is missing some. This sample carries roughly 300,000 clones, under 95% of them seen once, and the ten largest clones take around 18%. Trimming removed 2 bases at V and 4 bases at J, with 12 bases between. The CDR3 length is 14 residues. The V gene's germline CDR1 is SGHNT and CDR2 YYREEE (reference sequence). The V call is TRBV5-4, the J call TRBJ1-1, with D maybe TRBD1 (5 bases). Sequenced input: PBMCs or T cells enriched from blood (not recorded which). The clonotype comes from a woman in her twenties or thirties who had recovered from COVID-19. The CDR3 DNA follows: TGTGCCAGCAGCTTTGGGGGGGTCAGCACTGAAGCTTTCTTT. This sequence encodes CASSFGGVSTEAFF. The full variable domain, completed using reference TRBV5-4 and TRBJ1-1, is ETGVTQSPTHLIKTRGQQVTLRCSSQSGHNTVSWYQQALGQGPQFIFQYYREEENGRGNFPPRFSGLQFPNYSSELNVNALELDDSALYLCASSFGGVSTEAFFGQGTRLTVV.